A selection of T cell receptor beta chains follows, all from one sample in a study of OX40 agonist ivuxolimab in advanced cancers. Some clones are missing from TCRdb's copy, which holds only in-frame ones; the method was immunoSEQ multiplex PCR. The profile shows approximately 62,000 clones, around 90% of them singletons. Sequenced here: CD4+ or CD8+ T cells sorted from blood, sampled in a trial of the OX40 agonist ivuxolimab. These receptors all come from an adult with an advanced solid tumor such as melanoma, head and neck, liver or kidney cancer. Each CDR3 is given with its conserved first and last residue.

v_gene,j_gene,CDR3aa
TRBV19,TRBJ2-2,CASFRQGGFPGELFF
TRBV11-2,TRBJ2-7,CASSLTSGGGSYEQYF
TRBV28,TRBJ2-3,CASSHGGVSTDTQYF
TRBV27,TRBJ1-4,CASSLSRGTGGREKLFF
TRBV11-2,TRBJ1-3,CASSLPPGGKGAGNTIYF
TRBV5-1,TRBJ2-1,CASSPWRTSGYNEQFF
TRBV16,TRBJ1-4,CASSKKAGTDNEKLFF
TRBV5-1,TRBJ1-1,CASSTGRVQNTEAFF
TRBV29-1,TRBJ2-7,CSVEATGGQYF
TRBV7-2,TRBJ2-1,CASSLGLANNEQFF
TRBV15,TRBJ2-5,CATSRDKISFYQETQYF
TRBV5-1,TRBJ1-3,CASSLGPRGVGNTIYF
TRBV11-1,TRBJ2-1,CASSLLLYNEQFF
TRBV7-9,TRBJ2-5,CASSFASGYETQYF
TRBV2,TRBJ2-2,CASSEADRVIGELFF
TRBV27,TRBJ1-1,CASSRDSRINTEAFF
TRBV5-8,TRBJ1-2,CASSSVRTGNNYGYTF
TRBV19,TRBJ1-2,CASRTTGGHYGYTF
TRBV10-2,TRBJ1-2,CASTPAQGGTNYGYTF
TRBV2,TRBJ2-7,CASSATDLDPRGTYEQYF
TRBV20-1,TRBJ2-5,CSARDGETQYF
TRBV10-2,TRBJ1-2,CASSEVPTASNYGYTF
TRBV6-1,TRBJ2-1,CASSGQPAYNEQFF
TRBV5-8,TRBJ1-1,CASSLVSGREAFF
TRBV6-5,TRBJ1-1,CASSLLKDTEAFF
TRBV19,TRBJ2-5,CASSIARESFQETQYF
TRBV5-5,TRBJ2-7,CASSQQGSEQYF
TRBV30,TRBJ1-4,CAWSPGHGEKLFF
TRBV5-1,TRBJ2-3,CASSLGHLESDTQYF
TRBV2,TRBJ1-1,CASTPDRGQTEAFF
TRBV11-2,TRBJ2-3,CASSPWGDTQYF
TRBV18,TRBJ2-5,CASSPGQETQYF
TRBV7-2,TRBJ2-3,CASSLEGLAGPTDTQYF
TRBV6-1,TRBJ1-5,CAIRGSNQPQHF
TRBV5-6,TRBJ1-1,CASRPTGGTEAFF
TRBV5-4,TRBJ2-6,CASSSRQGITSGANVLTF
TRBV6-5,TRBJ1-2,CASTDRWYGYTF
TRBV28,TRBJ2-3,CASRNGRVSTDTQYF
TRBV12-2,TRBJ1-4,CASRLAIRREKLFF
TRBV10-1,TRBJ1-2,CASSESLNYGYTF
TRBV19,TRBJ2-7,CASAHTGTEQAYQYF
TRBV5-1,TRBJ2-3,CASSLGQSTDTQYF
TRBV28,TRBJ2-1,CASSFPWLGRTNEQFF
TRBV7-9,TRBJ1-1,CASSFPPDKPSNTEAFF
TRBV6-5,TRBJ1-6,CASSYGLGNSPLHF
TRBV10-3,TRBJ2-1,CAIMKTSGDNEQFF
TRBV5-1,TRBJ2-7,CASSSRGGQAYEQYF
TRBV18,TRBJ1-5,CASSPSTDPPQHF